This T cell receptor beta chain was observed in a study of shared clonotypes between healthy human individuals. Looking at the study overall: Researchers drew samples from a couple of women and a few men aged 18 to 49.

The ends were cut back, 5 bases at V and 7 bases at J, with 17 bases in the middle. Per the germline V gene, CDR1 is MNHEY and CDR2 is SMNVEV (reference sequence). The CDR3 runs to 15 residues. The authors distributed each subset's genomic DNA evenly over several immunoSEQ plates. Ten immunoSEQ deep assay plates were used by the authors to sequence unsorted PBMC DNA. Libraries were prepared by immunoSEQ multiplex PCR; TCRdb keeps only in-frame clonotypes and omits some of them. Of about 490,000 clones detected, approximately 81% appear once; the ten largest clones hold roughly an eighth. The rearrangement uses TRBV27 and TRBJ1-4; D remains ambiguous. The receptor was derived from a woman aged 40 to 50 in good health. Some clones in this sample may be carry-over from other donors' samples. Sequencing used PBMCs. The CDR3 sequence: CASSPLGSVIEKLFF. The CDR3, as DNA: TGTGCCAGCAGTCCCCTGGGGAGTGTGATTGAAAAACTGTTTTTT.